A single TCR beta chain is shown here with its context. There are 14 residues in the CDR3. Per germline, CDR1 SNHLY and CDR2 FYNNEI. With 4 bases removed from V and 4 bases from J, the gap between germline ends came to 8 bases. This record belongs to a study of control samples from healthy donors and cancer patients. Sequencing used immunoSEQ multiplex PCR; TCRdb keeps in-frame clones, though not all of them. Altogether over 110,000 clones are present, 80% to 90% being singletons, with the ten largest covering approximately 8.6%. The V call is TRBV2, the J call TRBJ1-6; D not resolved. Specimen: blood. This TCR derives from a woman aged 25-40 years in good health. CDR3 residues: CASSGGSYNSPLHF. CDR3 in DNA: TGTGCCAGCAGTGGGGGTTCGTATAATTCACCCCTCCACTTT.